The next 14 T cell receptor beta chains were all read from a single sample in a study of T cell repertoires in cytomegalovirus infection. These receptors' targets are unknown. TCRdb passed the reads through MiXCR, listing each CDR3 protein once. Altogether around 430,000 distinct CDR3 sequences are present, 42% being singletons, with the ten largest covering around two fifths. This specimen consisted of cultured PBMCs, obtained from culture after CMV antigen stimulation. The origin of the receptors is a human donor in good health (CMV status not recorded). Some clones in this sample may be carry-over from other donors' samples.

The rearrangement joins TRBV4-2 to TRBJ2-3; 8 bases are shared with TRBD2. With 0 bases clipped from V and 2 bases from J, the junction kept 4 bases outside the gene matches. Per germline, CDR1 LGHNA and CDR2 YNFKEQ. This CDR3 is 16 amino acids long. CDR3 protein: CASSQERAGDTDTQYF. CDR3 nucleotide sequence: TGTGCCAGCAGCCAAGAACGAGCGGGGGACACAGATACGCAGTATTTT.

This chain links TRBV7-9 with TRBJ2-5; 8 nucleotides line up with TRBD2. Trimming removed 4 bases from V and 5 bases from J; junction bases left unmatched: 6. Germline V gene lookup returns CDR1 SEHNR and CDR2 FQNEAQ (reference sequence). The CDR3 sequence is 14 residues long. The CDR3 here is CASSWPGGRETQYF. CDR3 DNA: TGTGCCAGCAGCTGGCCGGGAGGGCGGGAGACCCAGTACTTC. Drawing the rest from reference TRBV7-9 and TRBJ2-5, the complete variable domain is DTGVSQNPRHKITKRGQNVTFRCDPISEHNRLYWYRQTLGQGPEFLTYFQNEAQLEKSRLLSDRFSAERPKGSFSTLEIQRTEQGDSAMYLCASSWPGGRETQYFGPGTRLLVL.

The chain is built from TRBV7-2 and TRBJ1-2; the D is unclear. Trimming left V 4 bases short and J 0 bases short, with 18 bases between. Germline V gives CDR1 SGHTA, CDR2 FQGNSA. The length of the CDR3 is 17 residues. The CDR3 DNA sequence: TGTGCCAGCAGCTCATGGTGGGAACAGTTAGCTAACTATGGCTACACCTTC. This sequence encodes CASSSWWEQLANYGYTF.

This rearrangement joins TRBV7-9 to TRBJ1-6; no reliable D call. Germline values: CDR1 SEHNR, CDR2 FQNEAQ (reference sequence). This CDR3 has 14 amino acids. V was shortened by 4 bases and J by 12 bases, with 16 bases between the two germline ends. The CDR3 spells CASSSNMDAQPLHF. CDR3 sequence (DNA): TGTGCCAGCAGCTCGAATATGGACGCCCAACCCCTCCACTTT. The whole variable domain, remainder taken from reference TRBV7-9 and TRBJ1-6, is DTGVSQNPRHKITKRGQNVTFRCDPISEHNRLYWYRQTLGQGPEFLTYFQNEAQLEKSRLLSDRFSAERPKGSFSTLEIQRTEQGDSAMYLCASSSNMDAQPLHFGNGTRLTVT.

V gene TRBV3-1 combines with J gene TRBJ1-1; D gene ambiguous. Deletions cut 3 bases from V and 3 bases from J, with 11 bases between. Germline CDR1 LGHDT, CDR2 YNNKEL (reference sequence). The CDR3 is 14 residues long. This CDR3 reads CASSHSGWDTEAFF. CDR3 nucleotide sequence: TGTGCCAGCAGCCACTCCGGGTGGGACACTGAAGCTTTCTTT.

The rearrangement links TRBV28 to TRBJ1-6; perhaps TRBD1 as D (5 bases). CDR1 and CDR2 (germline): MDHEN, SYDVKM. The V and J ends lost 4 bases and 3 bases respectively, with 10 bases between them. CDR3 length: 15 residues. CDR3 DNA: TGTGCCAGCAGTTGGCAGGGAAACTATAATTCACCCCTCCACTTT. Protein sequence: CASSWQGNYNSPLHF. The full variable domain, in which reference TRBV28 and TRBJ1-6 provide the parts outside the CDR3, is DVKVTQSSRYLVKRTGEKVFLECVQDMDHENMFWYRQDPGLGLRLIYFSYDVKMKEKGDIPEGYSVSREKKERFSLILESASTNQTSMYLCASSWQGNYNSPLHFGNGTRLTVT.

J is TRBJ1-2 and V is TRBV28, with 12 bases fitting TRBD1. This CDR3 contains 16 residues. Unmatched junction bases numbered 8, after V lost 4 bases and J lost 5 bases. CDR1 is MDHEN and CDR2 is SYDVKM in the germline V gene. CDR3 nucleotide sequence: TGTGCCAGCAGTTCCCCCGGGACAGGGGGCAGGTATGGCTACACCTTC. Translation: CASSSPGTGGRYGYTF.

The V call is TRBV6-1, the J call TRBJ1-2; D gene unclear. Germline values: CDR1 MNHNS, CDR2 SASEGT. The CDR3 is made up of 15 amino acids. V lost 0 bases to trimming and J lost 3 bases, with 11 bases between them. CDR3 sequence (DNA): TGTGCCAGCAGTGAAGCGCTGCCGTGGTACTATGGCTACACCTTC. Protein: CASSEALPWYYGYTF.

This clonotype was recorded a few times. The chain has TRBV28 and TRBJ1-2, with a possible D match to TRBD1 (5 bases). V gave up 4 bases and J gave up 8 bases, with 20 bases separating them. The CDR3 contains 15 residues. Germline V CDR1 and CDR2: MDHEN, SYDVKM. The CDR3 DNA is TGTGCCAGCAGTTCTCTAACCGGGACCCGCGGGGGCTACACCTTC. Protein sequence: CASSSLTGTRGGYTF.

The table lists this clonotype with a count of one. The rearrangement uses TRBV6-5 and TRBJ1-2; TRBD1 matches at 8 bases. CDR1 is MNHEY and CDR2 is SVGAGI in the germline V gene. V shed 6 bases, J shed 6 bases, and the junction held 6 bases outside the gene matches. This CDR3 region has 13 residues. DNA of the CDR3: TGTGCCAGCAGCCGGACAGGGAGGAATGGCTACACCTTC. This gives the protein CASSRTGRNGYTF.

The sample holds one count of this clonotype. V gene TRBV6-8 combines with J gene TRBJ2-7; 7 nucleotides match TRBD2. The CDR3 runs 14 residues. With 6 bases clipped from V and 5 bases from J, the junction kept 10 bases outside the gene matches. Germline CDR1 reads MNHGY; CDR2 reads SAAAGT. Here the CDR3 reads CASSSTGGSDEQYF. The DNA of the CDR3 is TGTGCCAGCAGCTCCACGGGGGGTTCAGACGAGCAGTACTTC.

This clonotype is a singleton in its sample. V and J are TRBV5-1 and TRBJ2-1, with TRBD2 identical over 7 bases. The V and J ends lost 0 bases and 9 bases, in that order; junction bases with no gene match: 6. This CDR3 comprises 14 residues. Germline V gene data show CDR1 as SGHRS and CDR2 as YFSETQ. CDR3 coding DNA: TGCGCCAGCAGCTTGGAGGCGGGGGTTAGTGAGCAGTTCTTC. Its protein product is CASSLEAGVSEQFF.

This chain connects TRBV6-6 to TRBJ2-1; 7 bases agree with TRBD2. V dropped 5 bases and J dropped 1; count of bases not matched to a gene: 5. The CDR3 contains 15 residues. CDR1 and CDR2 from the germline V gene are MNHNY and SVGAGI (reference sequence). CDR3 residues: CASSPWRESYNEQFF. The CDR3 DNA sequence: TGTGCCAGCAGTCCCTGGCGGGAGTCCTACAATGAGCAGTTCTTC.

This clonotype was picked up a small number of times. The chain combines TRBV20-1 with TRBJ2-2; D remains unclear. The CDR3 runs 12 residues. CDR1 and CDR2 (germline): DFQATT, SNEGSKA (reference sequence). The ends were cut back, 5 bases at V and 5 bases at J, with 9 bases in the middle. In nucleotides, the CDR3 is TGCAGTGCTCGGTCAGGAACCGGGGAGCTGTTTTTT. This codes for CSARSGTGELFF.